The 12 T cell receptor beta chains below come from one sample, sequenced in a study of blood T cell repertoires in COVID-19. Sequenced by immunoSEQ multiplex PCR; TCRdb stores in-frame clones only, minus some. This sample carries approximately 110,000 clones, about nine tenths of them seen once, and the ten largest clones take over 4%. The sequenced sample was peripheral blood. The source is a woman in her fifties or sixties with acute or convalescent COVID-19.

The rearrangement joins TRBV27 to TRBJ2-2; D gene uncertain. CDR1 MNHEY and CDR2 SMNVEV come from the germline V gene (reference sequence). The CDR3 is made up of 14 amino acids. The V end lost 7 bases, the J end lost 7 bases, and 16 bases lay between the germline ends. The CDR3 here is CASISFRAGGELFF. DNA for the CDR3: TGTGCCAGCATATCGTTTCGAGCTGGCGGGGAGCTGTTTTTT.

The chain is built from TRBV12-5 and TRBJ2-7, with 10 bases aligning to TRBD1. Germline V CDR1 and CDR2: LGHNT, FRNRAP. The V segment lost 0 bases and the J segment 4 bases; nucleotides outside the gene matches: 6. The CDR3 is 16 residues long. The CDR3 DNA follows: TGTGCTAGTGGTTTGGTATACGGGACAGGGGTATACGAGCAGTACTTC. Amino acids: CASGLVYGTGVYEQYF.

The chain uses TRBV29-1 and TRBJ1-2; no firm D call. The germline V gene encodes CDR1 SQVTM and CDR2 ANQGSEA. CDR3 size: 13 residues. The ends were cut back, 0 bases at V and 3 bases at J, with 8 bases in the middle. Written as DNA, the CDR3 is TGCAGCGTTGAAGATGAAAGCTACTATGGCTACACCTTC. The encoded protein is CSVEDESYYGYTF. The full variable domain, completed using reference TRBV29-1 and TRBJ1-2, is SAVISQKPSRDICQRGTSLTIQCQVDSQVTMMFWYRQQPGQSLTLIATANQGSEATYESGFVIDKFPISRPNLTFSTLTVSNMSPEDSSIYLCSVEDESYYGYTFGSGTRLTVV.

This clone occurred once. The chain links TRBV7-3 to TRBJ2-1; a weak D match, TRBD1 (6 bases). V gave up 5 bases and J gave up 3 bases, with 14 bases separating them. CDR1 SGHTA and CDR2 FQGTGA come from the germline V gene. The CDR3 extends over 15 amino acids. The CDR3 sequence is CASSPQGGSYNEQFF. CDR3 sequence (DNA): TGTGCCAGCAGCCCACAGGGCGGAAGCTACAATGAGCAGTTCTTC.

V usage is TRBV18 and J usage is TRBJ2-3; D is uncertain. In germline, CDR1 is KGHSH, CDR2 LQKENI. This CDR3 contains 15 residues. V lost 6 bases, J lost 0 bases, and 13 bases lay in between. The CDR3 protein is CASSPFEASTDTQYF. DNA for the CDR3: TGTGCCAGCTCCCCTTTCGAAGCTAGCACAGATACGCAGTATTTT.

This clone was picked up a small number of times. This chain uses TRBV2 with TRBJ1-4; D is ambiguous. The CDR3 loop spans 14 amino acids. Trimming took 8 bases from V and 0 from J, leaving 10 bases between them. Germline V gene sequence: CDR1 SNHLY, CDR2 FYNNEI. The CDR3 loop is CASGVSSTNEKLFF. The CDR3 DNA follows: TGTGCCAGCGGAGTGAGCTCAACTAATGAAAAACTGTTTTTT. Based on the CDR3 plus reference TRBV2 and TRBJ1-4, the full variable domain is EPEVTQTPSHQVTQMGQEVILRCVPISNHLYFYWYRQILGQKVEFLVSFYNNEISEKSEIFDDQFSVERPDGSNFTLKIRSTKLEDSAMYFCASGVSSTNEKLFFGSGTQLSVL.

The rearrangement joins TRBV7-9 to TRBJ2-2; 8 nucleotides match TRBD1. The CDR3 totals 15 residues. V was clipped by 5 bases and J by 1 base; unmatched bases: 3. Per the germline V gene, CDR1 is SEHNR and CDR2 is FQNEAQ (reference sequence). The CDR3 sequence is CASSTGQGNTGELFF. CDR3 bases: TGTGCCAGCAGCACAGGACAGGGGAACACCGGGGAGCTGTTTTTT.

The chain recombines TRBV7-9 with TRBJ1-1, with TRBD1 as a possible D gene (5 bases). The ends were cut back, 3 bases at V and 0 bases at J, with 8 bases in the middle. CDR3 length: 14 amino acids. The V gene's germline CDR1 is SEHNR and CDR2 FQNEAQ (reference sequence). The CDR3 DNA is TGTGCCAGCAGCTTCGGGGGGTTGAACACTGAAGCTTTCTTT. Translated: CASSFGGLNTEAFF.

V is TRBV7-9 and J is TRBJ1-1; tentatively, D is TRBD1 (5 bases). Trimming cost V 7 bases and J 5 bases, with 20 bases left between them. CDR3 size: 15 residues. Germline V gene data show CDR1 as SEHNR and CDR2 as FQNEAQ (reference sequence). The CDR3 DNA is TGTGCCAGCACCCCCTCACGGGGGAAGGGGACTGAAGCTTTCTTT. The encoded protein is CASTPSRGKGTEAFF.

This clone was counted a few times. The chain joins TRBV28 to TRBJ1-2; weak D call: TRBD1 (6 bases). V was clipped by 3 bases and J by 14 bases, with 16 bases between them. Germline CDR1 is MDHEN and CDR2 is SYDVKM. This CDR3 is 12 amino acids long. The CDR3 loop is CASSFGARQETF. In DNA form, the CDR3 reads TGTGCCAGCAGTTTTGGGGCCCGACAGGAAACCTTC.

DNA for the CDR3: TGTGCCAGCAGCGTATATGAGATCGACGAGCAGTACTTC. It encodes CASSVYEIDEQYF. The chain combines TRBV9 with TRBJ2-7; no clear D. With 1 base removed from V and 5 bases from J, the gap between germline ends came to 10 bases. Per the germline V gene, CDR1 is SGDLS and CDR2 is YYNGEE. CDR3 size: 13 residues.

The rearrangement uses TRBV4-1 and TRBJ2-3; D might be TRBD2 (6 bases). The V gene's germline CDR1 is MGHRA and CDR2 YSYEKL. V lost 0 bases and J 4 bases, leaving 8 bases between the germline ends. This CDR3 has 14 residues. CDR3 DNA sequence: TGCGCCAGCAGCCAAGAGTGGGGGGCAGATACGCAGTATTTT. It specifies CASSQEWGADTQYF.